Sequencing of this TCR beta chain was carried out in a study of T cell repertoires in cytomegalovirus infection. Study results and caveats: In two of eight donors, the top clonotype was HLA-C-restricted CMV-specific.

This clonotype occurred a few times. The antigen remains unidentified. MiXCR was run by TCRdb on the reads, yielding one entry per CDR3 protein. The data show around 300,000 distinct CDR3 sequences, 20% to 25% seen once. Specimen: cultured PBMCs, collected from culture after CMV antigen stimulation. The receptor was isolated from a human donor in good health (CMV status not recorded). Some clones in this sample may be carry-over from other donors' samples.

The CDR3 loop is CARRRDRRCYTF. CDR3 coding DNA: TGTGCCAGGAGACGGGACAGACGGTGCTACACCTTC. J is TRBJ1-2 and V is TRBV6-6; TRBD1 agrees at 7 bases. After removal of 9 bases from V and 9 bases from J, the junction contained 10 bases not matched to a gene. Germline V gene data show CDR1 as MNHNY and CDR2 as SVGAGI (reference sequence). The CDR3 loop spans 12 amino acids.